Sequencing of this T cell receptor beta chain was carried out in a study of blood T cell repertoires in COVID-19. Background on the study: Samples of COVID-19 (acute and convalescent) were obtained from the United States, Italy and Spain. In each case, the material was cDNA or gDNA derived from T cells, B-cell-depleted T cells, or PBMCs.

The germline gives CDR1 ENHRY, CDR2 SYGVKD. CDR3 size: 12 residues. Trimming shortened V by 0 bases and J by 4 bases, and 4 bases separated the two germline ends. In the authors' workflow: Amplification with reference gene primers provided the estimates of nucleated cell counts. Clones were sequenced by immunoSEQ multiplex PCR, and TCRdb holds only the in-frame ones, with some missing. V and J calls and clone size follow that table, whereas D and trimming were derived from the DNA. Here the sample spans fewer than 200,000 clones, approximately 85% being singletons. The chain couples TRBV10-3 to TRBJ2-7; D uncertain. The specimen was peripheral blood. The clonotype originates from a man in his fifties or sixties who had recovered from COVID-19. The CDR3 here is CAISESVYEQYF. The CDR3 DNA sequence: TGTGCCATCAGTGAGTCCGTGTACGAGCAGTACTTC.